This is a list of T cell receptor beta chains from one sample in a study of glioma-infiltrating T cells. TCRdb called the multiplex PCR reads again in MiXCR, with one record for every CDR3 protein. The table has over 100,000 distinct CDR3 sequences, about 25% seen once; the top ten hold roughly 37%. The sample comprised glioma tissue, nonneoplastic brain tissue, or PBMCs (not recorded which). Receptor source: a human donor with low-grade glioma or glioblastoma, undergoing nonglioma brain surgery, or in good health (not recorded which). Both conserved end residues are part of each CDR3. The D gene is left open where the match is weak. Some rows mark clone size as missing; the rest say once, few, many or name a class of expanded clone.

abundance	v_gene	j_gene	d_gene	CDR3nt	CDR3aa
many	TRBV6-6	TRBJ2-7	-	TGTGCCAGCAGTTACGTGCCCTACGAGCAGTACTTC	CASSYVPYEQYF
few	TRBV7-9	TRBJ2-1	-	TGTGCCAGCAGCTCCCTAGGGGGGAGCGACTACAATGAGCAGTTCTTC	CASSSLGGSDYNEQFF
many	TRBV12-5	TRBJ1-5	-	TGTGCTAGTGGTTTGGTAGGCCAGGAGGTGTTCTCCAATCAGCCCCAGCATTTT	CASGLVGQEVFSNQPQHF
many	TRBV24-1	TRBJ1-5	-	TGTGCCACCAGTAAAGGACAGCCACAGCCCCAGCATTTT	CATSKGQPQPQHF
many	TRBV20-1	TRBJ1-1	TRBD1	TGCAGTGCCTGGGACAGGAACACTGAAGCTTTCTTT	CSAWDRNTEAFF
-	TRBV7-9	TRBJ1-1	TRBD1	TGTGCCAGCAGCTTATTCCCTTCGACAGGGGGCGAGACTGAAGCTTTCTTT	CASSLFPSTGGETEAFF
many	TRBV29-1	TRBJ1-1	-	TGCAGCGTTGATCAGGGGTTGGGTAACACTGAAGCTTTCTTT	CSVDQGLGNTEAFF
many	TRBV2	TRBJ1-1	-	TGTGCCAGCAGTGTTTCGAGGGCCACTGAAGCTTTCTTT	CASSVSRATEAFF
many	TRBV7-3	TRBJ2-2	TRBD1	TGTGCCAGCAGCTTAAAGTTTGACGCAGGGGGCTTTGGCGGGGAGCTGTTTTTT	CASSLKFDAGGFGGELFF
many	TRBV25-1	TRBJ2-3	TRBD2	TGTGCCAGCAGTGGCGGGAGGGCGGATACGCAGTATTTT	CASSGGRADTQYF
many	TRBV5-1	TRBJ1-5	-	TGCGCAAACCGGGCCGGGACCGGGATCATTCAGCCCCAGCATTTT	CANRAGTGIIQPQHF
-	TRBV7-9	TRBJ2-1	TRBD1	TGTGCCAGCAGCACGCGGACAGGGGGCCCTACTAGCCGGATCAAAAATGAGCAGTTCTTC	CASSTRTGGPTSRIKNEQFF
once	TRBV20-1	TRBJ2-1	-	TGCAGTGCTAGAGATCCGGACAGAATTTTTATCTATGAGCAGTTCTTC	CSARDPDRIFIYEQFF
many	TRBV29-1	TRBJ2-7	-	TGCAGCGTTGAACCTGTCTCGGGCTCCTACGAGCAGTACTTC	CSVEPVSGSYEQYF
-	TRBV4-2	TRBJ2-3	TRBD2	TGTGCCGGCAGCCAAGGGGCTAGCGGAGCGCGGGATACGCAGTATTTT	CAGSQGASGARDTQYF
many	TRBV20-1	TRBJ2-1	-	TGCAGTGCTAGTCTAGCGTTTGAGCAGTTCTTC	CSASLAFEQFF
few	TRBV4-1	TRBJ2-1	TRBD2	TGCGCCAGCAGCCAAGACACGGGAGCGGGGTATTCGTTAAATGAGCAGTTCTTC	CASSQDTGAGYSLNEQFF
many	TRBV18	TRBJ2-3	-	TGTGCCAGCTCACCGTCAGAACAGGGCAGAGATACGCAGTATTTT	CASSPSEQGRDTQYF
many	TRBV27	TRBJ1-1	-	TGTGCCAGCAGTTTATTAGGGGGAATTCGGACTGAAGCTTTCTTT	CASSLLGGIRTEAFF
many	TRBV27	TRBJ1-6	-	TGTGCCAGCAGTTTGCAGGGGTTAGCGAATTCACCCCTCCACTTT	CASSLQGLANSPLHF
few	TRBV5-1	TRBJ1-4	-	TGCGCCAGCAGCCCCCGGGACTCCGGCTTTACCTTGTTTTTT	CASSPRDSGFTLFF
many	TRBV6-2/TRBV6-3	TRBJ2-3	-	TGTGCCAGCAGTATCACAGATACGCAGTATTTT	CASSITDTQYF
-	TRBV20-1	TRBJ1-1	-	TGCAGTGCTCCCCGACGGATGGACACTGAAACTTTCTTT	CSAPRRMDTETFF
many	TRBV20-1	TRBJ1-2	-	TGCAGTGCTAGAGATCCCCGGACGGGAGCTAACTATGGCTACACCTTC	CSARDPRTGANYGYTF
many	TRBV11-2	TRBJ1-1	-	TGTGCCAGCAGCCCCCGAGGGGTCATGAACACTGAAGCTTTCTTT	CASSPRGVMNTEAFF
-	TRBV12-3/TRBV12-4	TRBJ2-7	TRBD1	TGTGCCAGCAGTTCCGGGACAGCAACCTACGAGCAGTACTTC	CASSSGTATYEQYF
many	TRBV28	TRBJ1-1	-	TGTGCCAGCAGTTTCCCACATCCGAACACTGAAGCTTTCTTT	CASSFPHPNTEAFF
many	TRBV28	TRBJ2-3	-	TGTGCCAGCAGTTTCTTGGCGGGTACTAGCACAGATACGCAGTATTTT	CASSFLAGTSTDTQYF
many	TRBV7-2	TRBJ2-1	TRBD2	TGTGCCAGCAGGCGACTAGCGGGCAGCTACAATGAGCAGTTCTTC	CASRRLAGSYNEQFF
many	TRBV2	TRBJ1-1	-	TGTGCCAGCAGTCCCGGGACACAGAACACTGAAGCTTTCTTT	CASSPGTQNTEAFF
many	TRBV6-5	TRBJ1-1	-	TGTGCCAGCAGTTACGGCCAGATGAGCACTGAAGCTTTCTTT	CASSYGQMSTEAFF
many	TRBV15	TRBJ2-7	TRBD1	TGTGCCACCAGAGTGGACAGGTCCTCCTACGAGCAGTACTTC	CATRVDRSSYEQYF
many	TRBV4-1	TRBJ1-1	-	TGCGCCAGCAGCCACCACGATATGGGTGAAGCTTTCTTT	CASSHHDMGEAFF
many	TRBV20-1	TRBJ1-1	-	TGCAGTGCTAGATCCCCAGGAAACACTGAAGCTTTCTTT	CSARSPGNTEAFF
-	TRBV10-1	TRBJ2-1	TRBD2	TGCGCCAGCAGTTACACGACCGGACTAGCGGGAGAAATCAATGAGCAGTTCTTC	CASSYTTGLAGEINEQFF
-	TRBV14	TRBJ1-2	-	TGTGCCAGCAGCCAACTGGTTAACTATAACTACACCTTC	CASSQLVNYNYTF
many	TRBV6-1	TRBJ1-2	-	TGTGCCAGCATTCCTACCCTTGGAAGGGATGGCTACACCTTC	CASIPTLGRDGYTF
-	TRBV5-4	TRBJ1-2	-	TGTGCCAGCAGCCCGGCCGCAGCTCAAATTCCACTCGGCTATGGCTACACCTTC	CASSPAAAQIPLGYGYTF
few	TRBV3-1	TRBJ2-3	TRBD2	TGTGCCAGCAGCCCCAGCGGGAGGGCAGATACGCAGTATTTT	CASSPSGRADTQYF
many	TRBV6-6	TRBJ2-5	TRBD2	TGTGCCAGCAGTTACTCGATAGGACTAGCGGGGGAAGAGACCCAGTACTTC	CASSYSIGLAGEETQYF
many	TRBV4-3	TRBJ2-3	TRBD2	TGCGCCAGCAGCCAAGATGGCGCGGGAGGTTTCGCAGATACGCAGTATTTT	CASSQDGAGGFADTQYF
-	TRBV29-1	TRBJ2-5	TRBD2	TGCAGCGTTGAAGGCGGGAGACGGGTTCAAGAGACCAAGTACTTC	CSVEGGRRVQETKYF
many	TRBV11-3	TRBJ2-3	-	TGTGCCAGCAGCCCGACTTCCACAGATACGCAGTATTTT	CASSPTSTDTQYF
many	TRBV20-1	TRBJ2-3	TRBD2	TGCAGTGCTATTAGCGGGACCACAGATACGCAGTATTTT	CSAISGTTDTQYF
many	TRBV7-2	TRBJ1-5	TRBD1	TGTGCCAGCAGCTTAGGGACAGGGATTTTCGGGCCCCAGCATTTT	CASSLGTGIFGPQHF
many	TRBV5-1	TRBJ1-6	TRBD1	TGCGCCAGCAGCTTGGGGACAGGGGGAAATTCACCCCTCCACTTT	CASSLGTGGNSPLHF
-	TRBV9	TRBJ1-4	-	TGTGCCAGCAGCGTAGCGAGCCAGGGGACCGAAAAACTGTTTTTT	CASSVASQGTEKLFF
many	TRBV18	TRBJ2-3	TRBD2	TGTGCCAGCTCATCTCTAGCGGGAGACGATACGCAGTATTTT	CASSSLAGDDTQYF
many	TRBV7-2	TRBJ2-3	-	TGTGCCAGCAGCTTAATTGGAGATACGCAGTATTTT	CASSLIGDTQYF
many	TRBV6-1	TRBJ2-1	TRBD2	TGTGCCAGCGTTCAGCGGGGGCCGGGGAATAATGAGCAGTTCTTC	CASVQRGPGNNEQFF
once	TRBV4-3	TRBJ2-1	TRBD2	TGCGCCAGGAGCCTAGCGGGGGGCTCCTACAATGAGCAGTTCTTC	CARSLAGGSYNEQFF
-	TRBV12-3/TRBV12-4	TRBJ2-1	TRBD2	TGTGCCAGCAGGTCGACAGCGGGAGGGCTTGGTGAGCAGTTCTTC	CASRSTAGGLGEQFF
-	TRBV7-2	TRBJ1-5	TRBD1	TGTGCCAGCGGCGACACCGGGACAGGGATGCAGCCCCAGCATTTT	CASGDTGTGMQPQHF
-	TRBV7-9	TRBJ2-1	TRBD2	TGTGCCAGCACCGGGACTAGCGGGACTAATGAGCAGTTCTTC	CASTGTSGTNEQFF
many	TRBV7-2	TRBJ1-5	-	TGTGCCAGCAGCTTAAAAGGGAATAGCAATCAGCCCCAGCATTTT	CASSLKGNSNQPQHF